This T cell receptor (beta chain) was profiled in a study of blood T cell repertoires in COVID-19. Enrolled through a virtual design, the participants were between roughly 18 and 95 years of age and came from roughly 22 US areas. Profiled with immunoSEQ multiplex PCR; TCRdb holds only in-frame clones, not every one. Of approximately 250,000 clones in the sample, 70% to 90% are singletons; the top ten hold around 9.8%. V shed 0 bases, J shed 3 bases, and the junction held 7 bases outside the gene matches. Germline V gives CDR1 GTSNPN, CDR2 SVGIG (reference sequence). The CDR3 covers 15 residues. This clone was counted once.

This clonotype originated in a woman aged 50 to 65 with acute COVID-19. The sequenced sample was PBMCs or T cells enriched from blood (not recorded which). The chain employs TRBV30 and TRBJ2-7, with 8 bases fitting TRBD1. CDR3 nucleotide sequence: TGTGCCTGGAGTGTTCAGGGGGCGATCCACTACGAGCAGTACTTC. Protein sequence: CAWSVQGAIHYEQYF. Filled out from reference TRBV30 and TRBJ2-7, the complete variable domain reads SQTIHQWPATLVQPVGSPLSLECTVEGTSNPNLYWYRQAAGRGLQLLFYSVGIGQISSEVPQNLSASRPQDRQFILSSKKLLLSDSGFYLCAWSVQGAIHYEQYFGPGTRLTVT.